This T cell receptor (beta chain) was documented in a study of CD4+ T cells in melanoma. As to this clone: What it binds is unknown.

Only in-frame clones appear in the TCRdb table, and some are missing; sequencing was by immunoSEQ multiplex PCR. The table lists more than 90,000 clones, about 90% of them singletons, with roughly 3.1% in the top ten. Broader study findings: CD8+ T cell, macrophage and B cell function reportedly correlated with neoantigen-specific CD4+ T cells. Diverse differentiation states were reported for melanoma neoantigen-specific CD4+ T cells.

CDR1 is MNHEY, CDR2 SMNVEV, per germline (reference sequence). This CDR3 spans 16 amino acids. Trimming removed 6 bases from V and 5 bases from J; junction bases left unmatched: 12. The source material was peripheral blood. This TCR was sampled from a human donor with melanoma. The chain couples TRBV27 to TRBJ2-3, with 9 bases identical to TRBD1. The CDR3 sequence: CASRQKPGTGRDTQYF. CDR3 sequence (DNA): TGTGCCAGCAGGCAAAAACCCGGGACAGGGAGAGATACGCAGTATTTT.